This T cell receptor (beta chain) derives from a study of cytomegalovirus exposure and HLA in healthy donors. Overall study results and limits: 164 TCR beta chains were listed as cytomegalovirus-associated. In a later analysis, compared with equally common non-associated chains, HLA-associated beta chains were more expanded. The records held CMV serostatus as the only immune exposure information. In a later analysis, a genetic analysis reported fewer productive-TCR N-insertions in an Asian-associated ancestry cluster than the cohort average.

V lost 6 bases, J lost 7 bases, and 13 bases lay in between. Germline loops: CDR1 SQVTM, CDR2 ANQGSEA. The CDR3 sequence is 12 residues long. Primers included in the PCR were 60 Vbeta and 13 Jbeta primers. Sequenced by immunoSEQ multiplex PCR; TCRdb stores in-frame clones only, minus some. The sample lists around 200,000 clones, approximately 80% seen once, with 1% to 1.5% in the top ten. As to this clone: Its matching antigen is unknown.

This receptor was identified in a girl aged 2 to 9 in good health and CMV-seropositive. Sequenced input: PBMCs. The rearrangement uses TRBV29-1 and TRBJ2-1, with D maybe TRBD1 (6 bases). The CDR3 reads CSVLNRANEQFF. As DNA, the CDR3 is TGCAGCGTCCTGAACAGGGCAAATGAGCAGTTCTTC.